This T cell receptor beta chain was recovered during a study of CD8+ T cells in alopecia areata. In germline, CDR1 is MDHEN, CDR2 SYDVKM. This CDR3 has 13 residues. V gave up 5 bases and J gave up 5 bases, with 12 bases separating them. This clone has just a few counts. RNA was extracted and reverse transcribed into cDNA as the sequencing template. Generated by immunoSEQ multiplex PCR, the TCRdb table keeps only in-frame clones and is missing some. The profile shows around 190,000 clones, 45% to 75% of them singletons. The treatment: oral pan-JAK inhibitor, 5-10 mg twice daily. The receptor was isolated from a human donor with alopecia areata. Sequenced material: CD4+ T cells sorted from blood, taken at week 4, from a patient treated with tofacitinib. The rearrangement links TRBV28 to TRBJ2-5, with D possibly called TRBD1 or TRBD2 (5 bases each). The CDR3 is CASSPGWDETQYF. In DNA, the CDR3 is TGTGCCAGCAGTCCCGGGTGGGACGAGACCCAGTACTTC.